Included here is one T cell receptor (beta chain) sequence, with context. Via MiXCR, TCRdb re-called the RT-PCR reads, giving one row per CDR3 protein. The data hold about 830,000 distinct CDR3 sequences, with about 18% observed a single time. The germline CDR1 and CDR2 sequences are SGHTA and FQGNSA. There are 15 residues in the CDR3. J lost 9 bases, V lost 0 bases, and 9 bases had no gene match. These data originate in a study of response to subunit inactivated influenza vaccine. The chain employs TRBV7-2 and TRBJ2-5; 8 bases agree with TRBD2. The TCR comes from a man aged 50 to 59 who received an inactivated influenza vaccine. The material was PBMCs from blood, obtained more than 4 days after vaccination. The CDR3 region has the DNA TGTGCCAGCAGCTTAGCGACTAGCGCCGGGTCGGCCCAGTACTTC. Its translation is CASSLATSAGSAQYF.